This is a list of T cell receptor beta chains from one sample in a study of vaccination effects on CD4 cells after COVID-19. Sequencing was performed with immunoSEQ multiplex PCR; in TCRdb, only in-frame clones are kept and a portion is missing. The repertoire holds roughly 59,000 clones, with around four fifths as singletons. What these receptors recognize is not known. The material was CD4+ T cells from PBMCs cultured with HCoV-OC43 spike peptides, obtained after COVID-19 vaccination. All receptors derive from a human donor who received a COVID-19 vaccine. Each CDR3 is given with its conserved first and last residue. A D gene is named only where the DNA matches it firmly. A row's size may be missing; if present it is once, few, many or a size class.

J gene	D gene	clone size	V gene	CDR3 protein	CDR3 DNA
TRBJ2-1	-	-	TRBV9	CASSELPGEQFF	TGTGCCAGCAGCGAACTTCCGGGGGAGCAGTTCTTC
TRBJ2-5	-	-	TRBV4-1	CASSQGSGRRETQYF	TGCGCCAGCAGCCAAGGTTCAGGGAGGAGAGAGACCCAGTACTTC
TRBJ1-4	-	-	TRBV2	CASSEWDATNEKLFF	TGTGCCAGCAGTGAATGGGACGCAACTAATGAAAAACTGTTTTTT
TRBJ2-2	TRBD1	-	TRBV2	CASRQGANTGELFF	TGTGCCAGCCGACAGGGAGCGAACACCGGGGAGCTGTTTTTT
TRBJ2-5	TRBD1	-	TRBV5-6	CASSSTGGAETQYF	TGTGCCAGCAGTTCCACAGGGGGCGCGGAGACCCAGTACTTC
TRBJ1-3	-	few	TRBV29-1	CSVAEGSGNTIYF	TGCAGCGTTGCCGAGGGATCTGGAAACACCATATATTTT
TRBJ1-1	-	-	TRBV29-1	CSAAGGHTGETEAFF	TGCAGCGCGGCCGGTGGGCATACGGGCGAGACTGAAGCTTTCTTT
TRBJ2-5	TRBD2	-	TRBV4-1	CASSQTSGGAQETQYF	TGCGCCAGCAGCCAAACTAGCGGGGGGGCCCAGGAGACCCAGTACTTC
TRBJ1-2	-	-	TRBV6-1	CASSDDGAYGYTF	TGTGCCAGCAGTGATGACGGAGCCTATGGCTACACCTTC
TRBJ1-1	-	-	TRBV10-3	CAISSGLNTEAFF	TGTGCCATCAGTTCTGGACTGAACACTGAAGCTTTCTTT
TRBJ2-1	-	-	TRBV18	CASSPPNRGRDNEQFF	TGTGCCAGCTCACCACCGAATCGAGGAAGGGACAATGAGCAGTTCTTC
TRBJ1-2	-	-	TRBV10-3	CAISDQGIRGYTF	TGTGCCATCAGTGATCAGGGGATCAGGGGCTACACCTTC
TRBJ1-6	-	-	TRBV6-5	CASSYSTLNNSPLHF	TGTGCCAGCAGTTACTCGACTCTTAATAATTCACCCCTCCACTTT
TRBJ1-3	-	-	TRBV30	CAWIGISGNTIYF	TGTGCCTGGATCGGGATCTCTGGAAACACCATATATTTT
TRBJ2-3	-	-	TRBV24-1	CATRDPRGGSTDTQYF	TGTGCCACCAGGGATCCGCGAGGAGGGAGCACAGATACGCAGTATTTT
TRBJ1-6	TRBD1	once	TRBV2	CASRGQGLNSPLHF	TGTGCCAGCAGGGGACAGGGATTAAATTCACCCCTCCACTTT
TRBJ1-5	-	-	TRBV19	CASSRQQVVNNQPQHF	TGTGCCAGTAGTCGACAACAGGTGGTCAACAATCAGCCCCAGCATTTT
TRBJ1-1	-	-	TRBV2	CASYREGTEAFF	TGTGCCAGCTACAGGGAGGGTACTGAAGCTTTCTTT
TRBJ1-3	-	-	TRBV19	CASSILRDRLSGNTIYF	TGTGCCAGTAGTATACTCCGAGACAGACTCTCTGGAAACACCATATATTTT
TRBJ2-6	-	few	TRBV10-1	CASSQGGSGANVLTF	TGCGCCAGCAGCCAGGGTGGCTCTGGGGCCAACGTCCTGACTTTC
TRBJ1-1	TRBD1	-	TRBV3-1/TRBV3-2	CASSHRGLTEAFF	TGTGCCAGCAGCCACAGGGGGCTCACTGAAGCTTTCTTT
TRBJ2-3	-	-	TRBV5-5	CASSFQVTDTQYF	TGTGCCAGCAGCTTCCAGGTCACAGATACGCAGTATTTT
TRBJ2-3	-	-	TRBV7-2	CASSLVGGPGDTQYF	TGTGCCAGCAGCTTAGTCGGGGGGCCAGGAGATACGCAGTATTTT
TRBJ2-5	-	-	TRBV12-3/TRBV12-4	CASALSRETQYF	TGTGCCAGCGCCCTTAGTAGGGAGACCCAGTACTTC
TRBJ1-6	-	few	TRBV14	CASSQADRSGYSPLHF	TGTGCCAGCAGCCAAGCGGACAGAAGTGGTTATTCACCCCTCCACTTT
TRBJ2-5	TRBD1	-	TRBV5-1	CASSRGQGLQETQYF	TGCGCCAGCAGCCGGGGACAGGGCCTTCAAGAGACCCAGTACTTC
TRBJ1-5	TRBD1	-	TRBV5-5	CASSTGTGNQPQHF	TGTGCCAGCAGCACCGGGACAGGGAATCAGCCCCAGCATTTT
TRBJ2-5	TRBD1	-	TRBV4-2	CASSQATGGNLGETQYF	TGTGCCAGCAGCCAAGCTACAGGGGGCAATCTAGGAGAGACCCAGTACTTC
TRBJ2-5	-	-	TRBV5-1	CASSPYSIQETQYF	TGCGCCAGCAGCCCCTATTCAATCCAAGAGACCCAGTACTTC
TRBJ2-1	-	-	TRBV10-1	CASSWTTDYNEQFF	TGCGCCAGCAGCTGGACAACGGACTACAATGAGCAGTTCTTC
TRBJ2-2	-	-	TRBV2	CASSDYLRTGELFF	TGTGCCAGCAGTGATTATCTCCGGACCGGGGAGCTGTTTTTT
TRBJ2-1	TRBD1	-	TRBV14	CASSQVGVSEEGASYNEQFF	TGTGCCAGCAGCCAAGTCGGAGTGAGTGAAGAGGGGGCCTCCTACAATGAGCAGTTCTTC
TRBJ1-1	-	-	TRBV4-1	CASSQDINLNTEAFF	TGCGCCAGCAGCCAAGATATAAACCTGAACACTGAAGCTTTCTTT
TRBJ1-2	TRBD1	-	TRBV6-5	CASSYSGQGTGYTF	TGTGCCAGCAGTTACTCGGGACAGGGGACTGGCTACACCTTC
TRBJ2-5	-	-	TRBV5-1	CASSLGDNQETQYF	TGCGCCAGCAGCTTAGGGGACAACCAAGAGACCCAGTACTTC
TRBJ1-4	-	-	TRBV6-5	CASSRRGANEKLFF	TGTGCCAGCAGCCGACGGGGGGCTAATGAAAAACTGTTTTTT
TRBJ1-4	-	few	TRBV19	CASSIRSSGRRGEKLFF	TGTGCCAGTAGTATCCGATCGTCAGGGAGGAGAGGTGAAAAACTGTTTTTT
TRBJ2-1	-	-	TRBV7-8	CASTEVSYNEQFF	TGTGCCAGTACAGAAGTCTCCTACAATGAGCAGTTCTTC
TRBJ1-2	-	-	TRBV30	CAWSRRSGYTF	TGTGCCTGGAGCCGACGGTCTGGCTACACCTTC
TRBJ1-1	TRBD1	-	TRBV27	CASSLSAGGSEAFF	TGTGCCAGCAGTTTATCTGCAGGGGGCTCTGAAGCTTTCTTT
TRBJ1-5	-	-	TRBV30	CAWSEGRNQPQHF	TGTGCCTGGAGTGAGGGCCGAAATCAGCCCCAGCATTTT
TRBJ1-1	TRBD1	-	TRBV5-1	CASSFDRVGTEAFF	TGCGCCAGCAGCTTCGACAGGGTTGGCACTGAAGCTTTCTTT
TRBJ2-2	-	-	TRBV7-2	CASSSNTGELFF	TGTGCCAGCAGCTCGAACACCGGGGAGCTGTTTTTT
TRBJ1-1	-	few	TRBV7-9	CASRGDWDREAFF	TGTGCCAGCCGGGGGGACTGGGACCGTGAAGCTTTCTTT
TRBJ1-1	TRBD1	-	TRBV4-3	CASSHSRQGRGTEAFF	TGCGCCAGCAGCCACTCCAGACAGGGAAGAGGCACTGAAGCTTTCTTT
TRBJ1-5	TRBD1	-	TRBV19	CASSRLDRGSNQPQHF	TGTGCCAGTAGCCGACTCGACAGGGGAAGCAATCAGCCCCAGCATTTT
TRBJ1-6	-	-	TRBV19	CASTPQGQSPLHF	TGTGCCAGTACTCCTCAGGGGCAGTCACCCCTCCACTTT
TRBJ2-1	-	-	TRBV9	CASSPTGRAVSYNEQFF	TGTGCCAGCAGCCCCACTGGTCGGGCCGTCTCCTACAATGAGCAGTTCTTC
TRBJ1-6	-	-	TRBV30	CAWSQDSNSPLHF	TGTGCCTGGAGCCAGGACAGTAATTCACCCCTCCACTTT